The 29 T cell receptor beta chains in this list originate from one sample, sequenced in a study of long-term antiretroviral therapy in people with HIV. The run of the v3.0 immunoSEQ assay was at survey level. The method was immunoSEQ multiplex PCR; TCRdb's version includes in-frame clones alone and lacks a portion of them. Here the sample spans fewer than 40,000 clones, around 97% being singletons. Sample: unsorted PBMCs, taken 6.9 years after starting antiretroviral therapy. These TCRs come from a young man with HIV.

This clone was seen only a few times. The rearrangement uses TRBV4-3 and TRBJ1-1, with D uncertain. The CDR3 totals 11 residues. CDR1 and CDR2 (germline): LGHNA, YSLEER. V was cut by 3 bases and J by 7 bases, with 6 bases left in between. The CDR3 loop reads CASSQGSEAFF. In DNA, the CDR3 is TGCGCCAGCAGCCAGGGCAGTGAAGCTTTCTTT.

V is TRBV5-1 and J is TRBJ1-3; D call uncertain. V was clipped by 2 bases and J by 3 bases, with 6 bases between them. This CDR3 has 13 amino acids. Germline CDR1 reads SGHRS; CDR2 reads YFSETQ. The CDR3 sequence: CASSFSDGNTIYF. Here the CDR3 DNA reads TGCGCCAGCAGCTTTTCGGATGGAAACACCATATATTTT.

CDR3 sequence reads: CASSFDSTDTQYF. Written as DNA, the CDR3 is TGTGCCAGCAGCTTTGACAGCACAGATACGCAGTATTTT. The chain couples TRBV13 to TRBJ2-3; D remains ambiguous. The germline V gene encodes CDR1 PRHDT and CDR2 FYEKMQ (reference sequence). This CDR3 is 13 amino acids long. Trimming shortened V by 3 bases and J by 0 bases, and 4 bases separated the two germline ends.

V is TRBV11-2 and J is TRBJ2-1; 15 bases are a match to TRBD2. V was pared by 5 bases and J by 8 bases, with 4 bases of the junction left unmatched. This CDR3 region has 15 residues. Germline-derived CDR1 and CDR2 are SGHAT and FQNNGV. The CDR3 nucleotides read TGTGCCAGCAGCGGGACTAGCGGGAGGTTGTATGAGCAGTTCTTC. It codes for CASSGTSGRLYEQFF. Full variable domain (remainder filled in from reference TRBV11-2 and TRBJ2-1): EAGVAQSPRYKIIEKRQSVAFWCNPISGHATLYWYQQILGQGPKLLIQFQNNGVVDDSQLPKDRFSAERLKGVDSTLKIQPAKLEDSAVYLCASSGTSGRLYEQFFGPGTRLTVL.

The chain recombines TRBV18 with TRBJ2-7; 10 bases match TRBD1. The CDR3 extends over 15 amino acids. The germline V gene has CDR1 KGHSH and CDR2 LQKENI. V gave up 4 bases and J gave up 9 bases; unmatched junction bases: 12. CDR3 sequence: CASSRPGQGSSAQYF. As DNA, the CDR3 is TGTGCCAGCTCACGGCCGGGACAGGGGTCGTCGGCGCAGTACTTC.

V and J are TRBV10-3 and TRBJ2-1; 9 nucleotides align to TRBD2. The junction had 13 bases not matched to a gene; V was cut back by 8 bases and J by 8 bases. The germline CDR1 and CDR2 sequences are ENHRY and SYGVKD. This CDR3 is 15 amino acids long. This CDR3 is CAIGRGGGSIHEQFF. The DNA of the CDR3 is TGTGCCATCGGGCGGGGGGGCGGATCAATACATGAGCAGTTCTTC.

The chain links TRBV4-2 to TRBJ1-1, with no clear D. The ends were cut back, 0 bases at V and 4 bases at J, with 9 bases in the middle. This CDR3 has 14 amino acids. Germline CDR1 is LGHNA and CDR2 is YNFKEQ. CDR3 DNA sequence: TGTGCCAGCAGCCAAGATCGGCAGTCCACTGAAGCTTTCTTT. This translates into CASSQDRQSTEAFF.

This chain links TRBV5-1 with TRBJ1-2; TRBD1 matches at 8 bases. The CDR3 runs 14 residues. Trimming at V came to 4 bases and at J to 2 bases, leaving 4 bases not matched to a gene. Germline V gives CDR1 SGHRS, CDR2 YFSETQ. CDR3 nucleotide sequence: TGCGCCAGCAGCCCAGGACAGGGCAACTATGGCTACACCTTC. Its protein product is CASSPGQGNYGYTF.

V is TRBV19 and J is TRBJ1-2; 9 nucleotides align to TRBD1. This CDR3 has 17 amino acids. The V gene's germline CDR1 is LNHDA and CDR2 SQIVND (reference sequence). V dropped 7 bases and J dropped 3; count of bases not matched to a gene: 15. The CDR3 here is CASTTYGTGSVDYGYTF. The CDR3 bases are TGTGCCAGTACCACATATGGGACAGGGTCGGTGGACTATGGCTACACCTTC.

As DNA, the CDR3 is TGTGCCAGCAGCCCCCGCCAGACAGGGCCAGGGGAGCAGTTCTTC. Translation: CASSPRQTGPGEQFF. The chain employs TRBV11-2 and TRBJ2-1; 7 nucleotides agree with TRBD1. Trimming took 5 bases from V and 10 from J; bases not matched to a gene: 14. CDR1 and CDR2 from the germline V gene are SGHAT and FQNNGV. The CDR3 is 15 amino acids. The variable domain in full, completed from reference TRBV11-2 and TRBJ2-1, reads EAGVAQSPRYKIIEKRQSVAFWCNPISGHATLYWYQQILGQGPKLLIQFQNNGVVDDSQLPKDRFSAERLKGVDSTLKIQPAKLEDSAVYLCASSPRQTGPGEQFFGPGTRLTVL.

The CDR3 nucleotides read TGTGCCAGCAGCGACGGGACGGAATATAGCAATCAGCCCCAGCATTTT. It yields the protein CASSDGTEYSNQPQHF. V and J are TRBV9 and TRBJ1-5; D perhaps matches TRBD1 (5 bases). This CDR3 contains 16 residues. Between the trimmed V and J ends, which lost 3 bases and 0 bases, there was a span of 13 bases. CDR1 and CDR2 (germline): SGDLS, YYNGEE.

The rearrangement uses TRBV7-2 and TRBJ2-3; perhaps TRBD2 as D (5 bases). Germline V lookup: CDR1 SGHTA, CDR2 FQGNSA. Trimming cost V 1 base and J 4 bases, with 9 bases left between them. The CDR3 contains 14 residues. The CDR3 nucleotides are TGTGCCAGCAGCTTAGGTTGGGGAGCAGATACGCAGTATTTT. Translating it yields CASSLGWGADTQYF.

V is TRBV18 and J is TRBJ1-2; no reliable D call. Germline V gives CDR1 KGHSH, CDR2 LQKENI. Trimming took off 0 bases at V and 6 bases at J, with 8 bases between the two ends. The CDR3 totals 13 residues. In nucleotides, the CDR3 is TGTGCCAGCTCACCACCAGGAATCAATGGCTACACCTTC. Residues: CASSPPGINGYTF.

J is TRBJ2-7 and V is TRBV2, with TRBD2 identical over 16 bases. The CDR3 runs to 15 residues. Germline loops: CDR1 SNHLY, CDR2 FYNNEI. With 6 bases clipped from V and 4 bases from J, the junction kept 3 bases outside the gene matches. The CDR3 loop is CASSGTSGRGYEQYF. As DNA, the CDR3 is TGTGCCAGCAGCGGGACTAGCGGGAGGGGATACGAGCAGTACTTC.

This clone was seen a few times. The gene calls are TRBV11-2 and TRBJ2-1; 8 nucleotides line up with TRBD2. This CDR3 spans 15 amino acids. The junction had 4 bases not matched to a gene; V was cut back by 2 bases and J by 4 bases. CDR1 and CDR2 from the germline V gene are SGHAT and FQNNGV. CDR3 bases: TGTGCCAGCAGCTTAAATGCGGGAGGTTACAATGAGCAGTTCTTC. Translated, it gives CASSLNAGGYNEQFF.

J is TRBJ1-2 and V is TRBV2; no definite D call. Germline CDR1 SNHLY, CDR2 FYNNEI. The CDR3 runs to 12 residues. Trimming shortened V by 1 base and J by 6 bases, and 6 bases separated the two germline ends. The chain's CDR3 is CASSEGFNGYTF. CDR3 nucleotide sequence: TGTGCCAGCAGTGAAGGGTTCAATGGCTACACCTTC.

The V gene is TRBV19, the J gene TRBJ1-4; unclear D gene. CDR3 size: 12 residues. From germline, CDR1 is LNHDA and CDR2 SQIVND (reference sequence). Trimming cost V 7 bases and J 5 bases, with 8 bases left between them. CDR3 region: CASTVGNEKLFF. The CDR3 DNA sequence: TGTGCCAGTACGGTCGGCAATGAAAAACTGTTTTTT.

CDR3 in amino acids: CASSLAGQGYGYTF. The CDR3 DNA follows: TGTGCCAGCAGCTTAGCAGGACAGGGGTATGGCTACACCTTC. The rearrangement joins TRBV7-2 to TRBJ1-2; 9 bases are a match to TRBD1. Per germline, CDR1 SGHTA and CDR2 FQGNSA. Trimming at V came to 0 bases and at J to 5 bases, leaving 1 base not matched to a gene. This CDR3 spans 14 amino acids.

This chain connects TRBV2 to TRBJ2-1; 7 nucleotides align to TRBD2. J lost 6 bases, V lost 3 bases, and 5 bases had no gene match. CDR1 and CDR2 from the germline V gene are SNHLY and FYNNEI. The CDR3 is 14 amino acids. DNA of the CDR3: TGTGCCAGCAGTGAGAGAACTAGCGCCAATGAGCAGTTCTTC. Protein: CASSERTSANEQFF.

The V gene is TRBV19, the J gene TRBJ1-1; no firm D call. The CDR3 length is 14 residues. Germline V gene sequence: CDR1 LNHDA, CDR2 SQIVND (reference sequence). V dropped 1 base and J dropped 6 bases, with 12 bases sitting between them. For the CDR3, the DNA is TGTGCCAGTAGTATAGCGGTTGGGTCGCCTGAAGCTTTCTTT. It translates to CASSIAVGSPEAFF.

The J gene is TRBJ1-4, the V gene TRBV7-9; D perhaps matches TRBD1 (5 bases). CDR1 and CDR2 from the germline V gene are SEHNR and FQNEAQ (reference sequence). V shed 8 bases and J shed 8 bases, with 21 bases lying between them. This CDR3 spans 15 amino acids. The DNA of the CDR3 is TGTGCCAGCGGGAGGGGATCAAGTGTGGGCGAAAAACTGTTTTTT. It yields the protein CASGRGSSVGEKLFF.

This sequence joins TRBV7-6 and TRBJ1-1; D might be TRBD1 (5 bases). Germline loops: CDR1 SGHVS, CDR2 FNYEAQ. Trimming stripped 0 bases from V and 5 bases from J, with 10 bases between. The CDR3 loop spans 14 amino acids. The CDR3 nucleotides read TGTGCCAGCAGCTTAGCCAGGGTTAGGACTGAAGCTTTCTTT. Translation: CASSLARVRTEAFF. Drawing the rest from reference TRBV7-6 and TRBJ1-1, the complete variable domain is GAGVSQSPRYKVTKRGQDVALRCDPISGHVSLYWYRQALGQGPEFLTYFNYEAQQDKSGLPNDRFSAERPEGSISTLTIQRTEQRDSAMYRCASSLARVRTEAFFGQGTRLTVV.

The CDR3 sequence is CASSEPNEQFF. The CDR3 DNA is TGTGCCAGCAGTGAACCTAATGAGCAGTTCTTC. This sequence joins TRBV6-1 and TRBJ2-1; no clear D gene. The V and J ends lost 2 bases and 7 bases respectively, with 3 bases between them. The germline V gene encodes CDR1 MNHNS and CDR2 SASEGT. The CDR3 length is 11 residues.

The V gene is TRBV5-6, the J gene TRBJ2-7; 9 bases match TRBD1. J was trimmed by 3 bases and V by 4 bases; bases with no gene match: 5. The germline V gene encodes CDR1 SGHDT and CDR2 YYEEEE. This CDR3 is built from 14 residues. CDR3 protein: CASSETGGYYEQYF. CDR3 sequence (DNA): TGTGCCAGCAGCGAAACAGGGGGCTACTACGAGCAGTACTTC.

J is TRBJ1-1 and V is TRBV7-9, with 10 bases aligning to TRBD1. The CDR3 spans 15 residues. With 5 bases clipped from V and 1 base from J, the junction kept 4 bases outside the gene matches. Germline V CDR1 and CDR2: SEHNR, FQNEAQ (reference sequence). In nucleotides, the CDR3 is TGTGCCAGCAGCCTAGGGACAGGGGAGAACACTGAAGCTTTCTTT. Translated, it gives CASSLGTGENTEAFF.

V and J are TRBV7-2 and TRBJ1-6; unclear D gene. The CDR3 contains 14 residues. Deletions cut 5 bases from V and 9 bases from J, with 14 bases between. Germline CDR1 is SGHTA and CDR2 is FQGNSA. The CDR3 sequence is CASSPLKGSSPLHF. The CDR3 DNA reads TGTGCCAGCAGCCCGCTGAAGGGTTCTTCACCCCTCCACTTT.

V and J are TRBV4-3 and TRBJ2-1; D is ambiguous. CDR1 is LGHNA and CDR2 is YSLEER in the germline V gene. The CDR3 is 14 amino acids. V lost 0 bases and J lost 4, with 7 bases in between. CDR3 DNA sequence: TGCGCCAGCAGCCAAGAAACGGAGTACAATGAGCAGTTCTTC. It codes for CASSQETEYNEQFF.

This sequence joins TRBV27 and TRBJ2-1; weak D call: TRBD2 (5 bases). Trimming left V 5 bases short and J 7 bases short, with 21 bases between. The CDR3 covers 16 residues. CDR1 and CDR2 (germline): MNHEY, SMNVEV (reference sequence). CDR3 region: CASSLPRPGSGNEQFF. The CDR3 region has the DNA TGTGCCAGCAGTCTCCCTCGTCCGGGATCGGGTAATGAGCAGTTCTTC.

The CDR3 reads CASSLGSGPGNTIYF. CDR3 coding DNA: TGTGCCAGCAGCTTAGGGTCCGGGCCTGGAAACACCATATATTTT. This chain connects TRBV7-9 to TRBJ1-3; no firm D call. Trimming cost V 1 base and J 2 bases, with 9 bases left between them. Germline CDR1 reads SEHNR; CDR2 reads FQNEAQ (reference sequence). CDR3 length equals 15 residues.